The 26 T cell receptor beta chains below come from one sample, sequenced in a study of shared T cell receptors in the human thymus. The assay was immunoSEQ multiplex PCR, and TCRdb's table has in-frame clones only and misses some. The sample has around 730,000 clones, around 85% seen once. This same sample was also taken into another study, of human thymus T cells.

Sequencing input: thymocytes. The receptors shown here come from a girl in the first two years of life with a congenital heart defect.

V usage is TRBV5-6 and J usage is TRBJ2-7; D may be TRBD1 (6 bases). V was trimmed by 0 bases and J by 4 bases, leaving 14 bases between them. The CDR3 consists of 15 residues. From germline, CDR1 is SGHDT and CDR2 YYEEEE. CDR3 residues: CASSLVYRAPYEQYF. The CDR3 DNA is TGTGCCAGCAGCTTGGTATACAGGGCCCCTTACGAGCAGTACTTC.

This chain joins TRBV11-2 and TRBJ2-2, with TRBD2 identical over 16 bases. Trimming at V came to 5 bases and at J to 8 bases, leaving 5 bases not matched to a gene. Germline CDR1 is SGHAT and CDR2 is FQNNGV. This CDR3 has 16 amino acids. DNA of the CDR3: TGTGCCAGCAGCCCTGGGACTAGCGGGGGGGCAGGGGAGCTGTTTTTT. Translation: CASSPGTSGGAGELFF.

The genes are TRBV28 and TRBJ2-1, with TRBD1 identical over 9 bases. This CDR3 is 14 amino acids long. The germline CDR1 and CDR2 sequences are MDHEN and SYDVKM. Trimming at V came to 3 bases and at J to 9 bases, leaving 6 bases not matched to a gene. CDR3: CASSFYTGGTEQFF. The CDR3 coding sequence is TGTGCCAGCAGTTTCTACACAGGGGGCACTGAGCAGTTCTTC.

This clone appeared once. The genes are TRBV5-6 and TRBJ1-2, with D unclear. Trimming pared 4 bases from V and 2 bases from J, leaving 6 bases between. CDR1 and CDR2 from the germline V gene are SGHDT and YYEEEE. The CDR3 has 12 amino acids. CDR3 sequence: CASSTVNYGYTF. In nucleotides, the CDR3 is TGTGCCAGCAGCACAGTGAACTATGGCTACACCTTC.

CDR3: CAWTNPAGVLGDSSTEAFF. Here the CDR3 DNA reads TGTGCCTGGACCAACCCAGCCGGCGTCCTCGGGGATTCCTCCACTGAAGCTTTCTTT. The chain employs TRBV30 and TRBJ1-1; D call uncertain. Trimming took 4 bases from V and 4 from J, leaving 31 bases between them. CDR1 and CDR2 from the germline V gene are GTSNPN and SVGIG (reference sequence). The CDR3 runs 19 residues.

The CDR3 DNA reads as TGCGCCAGCAGTACCTATGGACGGGATAACTATGGCTACACCTTC. Protein product: CASSTYGRDNYGYTF. The rearrangement links TRBV10-2 to TRBJ1-2, with D unresolved. V was cut by 5 bases and J by 1 base, with 14 bases left in between. The CDR3 loop spans 15 amino acids. CDR1 is WSHSY and CDR2 is SAAADI in the germline V gene.

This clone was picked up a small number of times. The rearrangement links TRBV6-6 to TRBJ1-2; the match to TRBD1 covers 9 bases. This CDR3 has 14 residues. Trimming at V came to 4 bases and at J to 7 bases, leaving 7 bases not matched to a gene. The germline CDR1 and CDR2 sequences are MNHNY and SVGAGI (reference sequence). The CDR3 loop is CASSFGTGRGGYTF. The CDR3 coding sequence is TGTGCCAGCAGTTTCGGGACAGGGCGCGGTGGCTACACCTTC.

The CDR3 region has the DNA TGTGCCAGCGGGGACAGAATGAACACTGAAGCTTTCTTT. Encoded protein: CASGDRMNTEAFF. The V call is TRBV5-6, the J call TRBJ1-1; 7 bases agree with TRBD1. The CDR3 extends over 13 amino acids. V lost 7 bases and J lost 0; bases outside the gene matches: 3. Germline CDR1 SGHDT, CDR2 YYEEEE.

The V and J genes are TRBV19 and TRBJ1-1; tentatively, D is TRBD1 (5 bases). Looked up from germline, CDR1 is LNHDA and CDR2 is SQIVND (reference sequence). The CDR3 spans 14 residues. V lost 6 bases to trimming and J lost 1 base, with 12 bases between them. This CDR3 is CASSGTRRNTEAFF. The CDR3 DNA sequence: TGTGCCAGTAGCGGGACTCGCCGGAACACTGAAGCTTTCTTT.

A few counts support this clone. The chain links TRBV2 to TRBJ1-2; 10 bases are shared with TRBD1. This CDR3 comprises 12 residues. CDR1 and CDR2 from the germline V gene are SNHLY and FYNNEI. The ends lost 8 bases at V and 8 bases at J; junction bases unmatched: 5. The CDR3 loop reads CASGTGAKGYTF. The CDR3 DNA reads TGTGCCAGCGGGACAGGGGCTAAAGGCTACACCTTC.

Here the CDR3 reads CASSSSAGTSGGADNEQFF. For the CDR3, the DNA is TGCGCCAGCAGCTCATCGGCGGGGACTAGCGGGGGGGCAGACAATGAGCAGTTCTTC. The chain recombines TRBV5-1 with TRBJ2-1, with TRBD2 matching 16 bases. V dropped 3 bases and J dropped 5; count of bases not matched to a gene: 11. This CDR3 spans 19 amino acids. Germline V lookup: CDR1 SGHRS, CDR2 YFSETQ.

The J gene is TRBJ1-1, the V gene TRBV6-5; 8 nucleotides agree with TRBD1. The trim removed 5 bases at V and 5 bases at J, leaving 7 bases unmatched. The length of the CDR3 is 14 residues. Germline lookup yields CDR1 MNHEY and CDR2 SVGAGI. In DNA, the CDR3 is TGTGCCAGCAGTGTGGACAGGGAGGGGACTGAAGCTTTCTTT. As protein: CASSVDREGTEAFF.

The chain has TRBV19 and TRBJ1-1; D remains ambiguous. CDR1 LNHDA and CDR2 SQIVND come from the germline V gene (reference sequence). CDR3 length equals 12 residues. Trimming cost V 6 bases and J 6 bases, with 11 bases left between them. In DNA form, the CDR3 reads TGTGCCAGTAGGAACCGGGTCTCTGAAGCTTTCTTT. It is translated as CASRNRVSEAFF.

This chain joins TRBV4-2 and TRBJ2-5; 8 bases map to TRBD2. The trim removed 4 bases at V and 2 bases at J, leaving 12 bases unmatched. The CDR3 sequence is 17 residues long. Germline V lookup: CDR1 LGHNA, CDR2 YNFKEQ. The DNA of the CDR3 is TGTGCCAGCAGCCCCCGGTTTGGCGGGGGGACGCAAGAGACCCAGTACTTC. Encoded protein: CASSPRFGGGTQETQYF.

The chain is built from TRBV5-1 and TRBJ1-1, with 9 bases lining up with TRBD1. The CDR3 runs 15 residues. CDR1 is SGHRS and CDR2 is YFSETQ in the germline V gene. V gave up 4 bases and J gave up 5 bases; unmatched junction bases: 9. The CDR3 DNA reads TGCGCCAGCAGCAGAACTACAGGGGGCGGGACTGAAGCTTTCTTT. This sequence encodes CASSRTTGGGTEAFF.

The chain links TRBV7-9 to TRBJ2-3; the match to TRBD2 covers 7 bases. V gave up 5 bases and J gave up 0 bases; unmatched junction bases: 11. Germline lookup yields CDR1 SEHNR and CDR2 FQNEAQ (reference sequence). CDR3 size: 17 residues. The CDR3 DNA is TGTGCCAGCAGCCGGGGGGAGAGGGACGTAAGCACAGATACGCAGTATTTT. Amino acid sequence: CASSRGERDVSTDTQYF.

The CDR3: CASSYLGTSSYEQYF. CDR3 nucleotides: TGTGCCAGCAGTTACCTCGGGACTAGCTCCTACGAGCAGTACTTC. This chain uses TRBV6-5 with TRBJ2-7, with 8 bases aligning to TRBD2. This CDR3 spans 15 amino acids. After removal of 2 bases from V and 0 bases from J, the junction contained 3 bases not matched to a gene. In germline, CDR1 is MNHEY, CDR2 SVGAGI.

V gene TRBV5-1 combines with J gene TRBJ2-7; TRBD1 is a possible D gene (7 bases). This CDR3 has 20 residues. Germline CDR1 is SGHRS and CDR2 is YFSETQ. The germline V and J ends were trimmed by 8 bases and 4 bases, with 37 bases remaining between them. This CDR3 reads CASGRSAWKSHQGGIYEQYF. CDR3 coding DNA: TGCGCCAGTGGTCGGTCAGCTTGGAAGTCACACCAGGGGGGAATATACGAGCAGTACTTC.

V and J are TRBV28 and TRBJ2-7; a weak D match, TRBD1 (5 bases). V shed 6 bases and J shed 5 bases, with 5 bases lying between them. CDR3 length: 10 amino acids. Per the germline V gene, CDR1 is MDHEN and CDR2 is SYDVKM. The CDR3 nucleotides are TGTGCCAGCAGGGGGCACGAGCAGTACTTC. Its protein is CASRGHEQYF.

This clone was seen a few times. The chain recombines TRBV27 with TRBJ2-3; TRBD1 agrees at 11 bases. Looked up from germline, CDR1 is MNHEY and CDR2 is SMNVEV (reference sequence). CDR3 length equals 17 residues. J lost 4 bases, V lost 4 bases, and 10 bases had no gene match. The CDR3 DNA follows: TGTGCCAGCAGTTCGGACGCCCGGGACAGGGGGGCAGATACGCAGTATTTT. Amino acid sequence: CASSSDARDRGADTQYF.

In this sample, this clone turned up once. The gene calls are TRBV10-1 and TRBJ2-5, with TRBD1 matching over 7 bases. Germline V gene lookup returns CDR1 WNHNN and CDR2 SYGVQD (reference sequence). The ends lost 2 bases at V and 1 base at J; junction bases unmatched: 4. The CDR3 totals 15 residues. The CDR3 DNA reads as TGCGCCAGCAGTGAGCAACAGGGGCTCCAAGAGACCCAGTACTTC. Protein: CASSEQQGLQETQYF.

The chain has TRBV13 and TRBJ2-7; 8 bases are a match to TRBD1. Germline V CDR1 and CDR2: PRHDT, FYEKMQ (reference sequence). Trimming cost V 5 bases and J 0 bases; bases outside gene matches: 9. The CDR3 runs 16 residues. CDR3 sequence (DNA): TGTGCCAGCAGCCCTAACCGGGACAGGAGCTCCTACGAGCAGTACTTC. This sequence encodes CASSPNRDRSSYEQYF.

In DNA form, the CDR3 reads TGTGCCAGCAGCGAACGGACAGGGGGCTGGGAGCTGTTTTTT. Its protein is CASSERTGGWELFF. The chain employs TRBV14 and TRBJ2-2; TRBD1 agrees at 11 bases. The ends lost 5 bases at V and 9 bases at J; junction bases unmatched: 5. CDR1 is SGHDN, CDR2 FVKESK, per germline. The CDR3 has 14 residues.

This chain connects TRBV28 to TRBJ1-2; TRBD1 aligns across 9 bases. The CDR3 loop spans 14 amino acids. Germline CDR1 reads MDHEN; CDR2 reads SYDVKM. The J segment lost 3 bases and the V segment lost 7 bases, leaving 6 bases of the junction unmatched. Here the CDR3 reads CASNQQGADYGYTF. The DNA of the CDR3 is TGTGCCAGCAACCAACAGGGGGCGGACTATGGCTACACCTTC.

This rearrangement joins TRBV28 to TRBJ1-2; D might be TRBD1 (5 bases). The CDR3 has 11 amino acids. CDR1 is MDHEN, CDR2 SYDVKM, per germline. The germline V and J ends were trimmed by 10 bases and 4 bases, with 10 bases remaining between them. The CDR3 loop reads CATTGGYGYTF. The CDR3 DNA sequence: TGTGCCACCACAGGTGGCTATGGCTACACCTTC.

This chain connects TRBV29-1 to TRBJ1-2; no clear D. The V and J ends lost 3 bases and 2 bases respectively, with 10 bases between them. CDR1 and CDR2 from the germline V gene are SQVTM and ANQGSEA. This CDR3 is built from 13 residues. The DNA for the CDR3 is TGCAGCGTTGATACCCGGGGAAACTATGGCTACACCTTC. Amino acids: CSVDTRGNYGYTF. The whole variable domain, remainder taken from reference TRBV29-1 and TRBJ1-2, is SAVISQKPSRDICQRGTSLTIQCQVDSQVTMMFWYRQQPGQSLTLIATANQGSEATYESGFVIDKFPISRPNLTFSTLTVSNMSPEDSSIYLCSVDTRGNYGYTFGSGTRLTVV.